These 27 T cell receptor beta chains originate from one sample sequenced in a study of response to subunit inactivated influenza vaccine. TCRdb re-analysed the RT-PCR reads in MiXCR, keeping a single row per CDR3 protein. The data show about 650,000 distinct CDR3 sequences, 11% to 15% seen once. This material consisted of PBMCs from blood, taken 14 days before vaccination. The receptor source for this set is a man in his forties or fifties who received an inactivated influenza vaccine.

In its sample, this clonotype was seen many times. The V and J genes are TRBV20-1 and TRBJ1-1; 9 bases map to TRBD1. In germline, CDR1 is DFQATT, CDR2 SNEGSKA (reference sequence). CDR3 length: 14 residues. J was trimmed by 2 bases and V by 5 bases; bases with no gene match: 6. CDR3 amino acids: CSAARQGVNTEAFF. CDR3 DNA: TGCAGTGCTGCCCGACAGGGGGTTAACACTGAAGCTTTCTTT.

This clonotype was picked up a small number of times. The chain uses TRBV20-1 and TRBJ2-7; 7 positions agree with TRBD2. CDR1 and CDR2 from the germline V gene are DFQATT and SNEGSKA (reference sequence). CDR3 length equals 17 residues. V lost 0 bases to trimming and J lost 1 base; unmatched junction nucleotides: 12. CDR3: CSARDPTGGGGSYEQYF. CDR3 nucleotide sequence: TGCAGTGCTAGAGATCCCACCGGCGGGGGAGGATCCTACGAGCAGTACTTC.

CDR3 amino acids: CASSSSTSGYRYTEAFF. The DNA for the CDR3 is TGTGCCAGCAGTTCGTCGACAAGCGGTTACCGATACACTGAAGCTTTCTTT. The chain carries TRBV12-3 or TRBV12-4 and TRBJ1-1; unclear D gene. The CDR3 is 17 residues long. V lost 4 bases to trimming and J lost 3 bases, with 21 bases between them.

The genes are TRBV12-3 or TRBV12-4 and TRBJ1-5; 9 positions agree with TRBD1. J gave up 7 bases and V 6 bases, and 10 bases lay outside the gene matches. The length of the CDR3 is 15 residues. The CDR3 reads CASSLGQGLRQPQHF. Here the CDR3 DNA reads TGTGCCAGCAGCTTGGGACAGGGCTTACGGCAGCCCCAGCATTTT.

In its sample, this clonotype was seen many times. This rearrangement joins TRBV7-8 to TRBJ2-7, with D uncertain. This CDR3 region has 13 residues. Germline V lookup: CDR1 SGHVS, CDR2 FQNEAQ. Here the CDR3 DNA reads TGTGTTACAGATCCTGGATATCCCTACGAGCAGTACTTC. Translation: CVTDPGYPYEQYF.

This clonotype turned up a few times. The chain has TRBV5-1 and TRBJ2-1, with D perhaps matching TRBD2 (5 bases). CDR1 and CDR2 from the germline V gene are SGHRS and YFSETQ. CDR3 length: 14 residues. Trimming cost V 3 bases and J 6 bases, with 13 bases left between them. CDR3 loop: CASSSLGDRNEQFF. CDR3 coding DNA: TGCGCCAGCAGCTCCCTCGGGGATCGCAATGAGCAGTTCTTC.

This chain links TRBV6-1 with TRBJ1-4; TRBD1 matches 8 bases. This CDR3 is 16 amino acids long. Germline CDR1 and CDR2: MNHNS and SASEGT. V gave up 6 bases and J gave up 3 bases; unmatched junction bases: 9. CDR3 residues: CASSLTGVAPNEKLFF. Here the CDR3 DNA reads TGTGCCAGCAGCCTGACAGGGGTCGCGCCTAATGAAAAACTGTTTTTT.

The chain carries TRBV24-1 and TRBJ2-1; tentative D call: TRBD2 (7 bases). This CDR3 comprises 15 residues. The ends were cut back, 9 bases at V and 4 bases at J, with 18 bases in the middle. Per the germline V gene, CDR1 is KGHDR and CDR2 is SFDVKD. The DNA of the CDR3 is TGTGCCACCGGGGCGGGGGCAGGAACGTACAATGAGCAGTTCTTC. Amino acid sequence: CATGAGAGTYNEQFF.

This clonotype was counted at least ten times. The V call is TRBV5-1, the J call TRBJ2-1; 14 bases match TRBD2. Trimming took 0 bases from V and 4 from J; bases not matched to a gene: 6. The CDR3 sequence is 18 residues long. The V gene's germline CDR1 is SGHRS and CDR2 YFSETQ. The DNA of the CDR3 is TGCGCCAGCAGCTTGGTTGGACTAGCGGGAGGCCCATACAATGAGCAGTTCTTC. This translates into CASSLVGLAGGPYNEQFF.

The V call is TRBV6-1, the J call TRBJ1-6, with a weak D call TRBD1 (5 bases). Germline V gene sequence: CDR1 MNHNS, CDR2 SASEGT. The CDR3 length is 16 residues. Trimming took off 6 bases at V and 7 bases at J, with 19 bases between the two ends. The CDR3 DNA reads as TGTGCCAGCAGCCGCTCGACGGGACGAAGGAATTCACCCCTCCACTTT. The encoded protein is CASSRSTGRRNSPLHF.

This chain connects TRBV7-9 to TRBJ2-7; D is perhaps TRBD1 (6 bases). This CDR3 has 16 residues. From germline, CDR1 is SEHNR and CDR2 FQNEAQ (reference sequence). V was pared by 1 base and J by 2 bases, with 15 bases between. The CDR3 here is CASSLGRRGNPYEQYF. In nucleotides, the CDR3 is TGTGCCAGCAGCTTAGGTCGCAGGGGCAACCCCTACGAGCAGTACTTC.

V gene TRBV9 combines with J gene TRBJ2-7; TRBD2 is a possible D gene (7 bases). The CDR3 has 15 residues. Trimming took off 3 bases at V and 4 bases at J, with 17 bases between the two ends. From germline, CDR1 is SGDLS and CDR2 YYNGEE. The CDR3 spells CASSGGASGSYEQYF. The DNA of the CDR3 is TGTGCCAGCAGCGGGGGGGCTAGCGGCTCATACGAGCAGTACTTC.

In its sample, this clonotype was seen a few times. The chain uses TRBV10-2 and TRBJ2-5; weak D call: TRBD2 (6 bases). The CDR3 runs to 16 residues. Trimming left V 1 base short and J 4 bases short, with 16 bases between. The V gene's germline CDR1 is WSHSY and CDR2 SAAADI. The CDR3 loop reads CASSEWASEKRETQYF. The CDR3 DNA is TGCGCCAGCAGTGAGTGGGCTAGCGAGAAGAGAGAGACCCAGTACTTC.

CDR3 loop: CASSPQGSGGETQYF. CDR3 sequence (DNA): TGTGCCAGCAGCCCCCAGGGTAGCGGGGGAGAGACCCAGTACTTC. V is TRBV9 and J is TRBJ2-5, with 9 bases identical to TRBD2. Germline trimming cut 4 bases from V and 4 bases from J; bases unmatched to any gene: 8. The CDR3 runs to 15 residues. CDR1 is SGDLS and CDR2 is YYNGEE in the germline V gene.

There are a few counts of this clonotype. The chain links TRBV4-2 to TRBJ2-2; weak D call: TRBD2 (5 bases). The CDR3 has 19 residues. Trimming removed 0 bases from V and 1 base from J, with 18 bases in between. Germline loops: CDR1 LGHNA, CDR2 YNFKEQ. DNA for the CDR3: TGTGCCAGCAGCCAAGAGTTAGAGGAGGAACTCCTGAACACCGGGGAGCTGTTTTTT. Amino acids: CASSQELEEELLNTGELFF.

This chain connects TRBV2 to TRBJ2-7, with TRBD1 matching 9 bases. The CDR3 has 14 amino acids. Germline assignment: CDR1 SNHLY and CDR2 FYNNEI. V shed 5 bases and J 5 bases; nucleotides not matched to a gene: 7. CDR3 amino acids: CASSPGTGLHEQYF. CDR3 sequence (DNA): TGTGCCAGCAGTCCCGGGACAGGGTTACACGAGCAGTACTTC.

This clonotype was observed a handful of times. This chain uses TRBV30 with TRBJ2-2; D is unresolved. The CDR3 is made up of 12 amino acids. V was clipped by 4 bases and J by 2 bases, with 5 bases between them. CDR1 and CDR2 (germline): GTSNPN, SVGIG (reference sequence). The CDR3 region has the DNA TGTGCCTGGACCGGAAACACCGGGGAGCTGTTTTTT. Translated: CAWTGNTGELFF.

Ten or more counts support this clonotype. The chain combines TRBV4-2 with TRBJ2-2; possible D gene TRBD2, 6 bases. Germline-derived CDR1 and CDR2 are LGHNA and YNFKEQ. V dropped 2 bases and J dropped 6 bases, with 13 bases sitting between them. The CDR3 spans 15 residues. CDR3 nucleotide sequence: TGTGCCAGCAGCCAACTGGAGGGGTGGTCCGGGGAGCTGTTTTTT. This encodes CASSQLEGWSGELFF.

This clonotype was detected only a few times. The chain employs TRBV6-1 and TRBJ1-4; D uncertain. CDR3 length equals 13 residues. Germline V gene data show CDR1 as MNHNS and CDR2 as SASEGT. The V end was cut by 7 bases, the J end by 2 bases, with 8 bases between. CDR3 sequence reads: CASMRWTNEKLFF. As DNA, the CDR3 is TGTGCCAGCATGCGCTGGACTAATGAAAAACTGTTTTTT.

This clonotype was detected many times. The chain carries TRBV6-1 and TRBJ2-2, with D possibly TRBD1 on 6 matching bases. V was shortened by 6 bases and J by 1 base, with 9 bases between the two germline ends. The CDR3 spans 14 residues. The germline CDR1 and CDR2 sequences are MNHNS and SASEGT. CDR3 loop: CASSETGNTGELFF. In DNA form, the CDR3 reads TGTGCCAGCAGCGAGACAGGGAACACCGGGGAGCTGTTTTTT.

This chain uses TRBV5-1 with TRBJ2-5, with D hard to call. Trimming left V 1 base short and J 4 bases short, with 8 bases between. The CDR3 runs 13 residues. Germline CDR1 and CDR2: SGHRS and YFSETQ. The chain's CDR3 is CASSLQVRETQYF. The CDR3 coding sequence is TGCGCCAGCAGCTTGCAGGTACGAGAGACCCAGTACTTC.

The chain employs TRBV5-1 and TRBJ2-3; D uncertain. The CDR3 totals 18 residues. V was shortened by 4 bases and J by 1 base, with 22 bases between the two germline ends. CDR1 is SGHRS and CDR2 is YFSETQ in the germline V gene. The CDR3 reads CASSLGSSLNSGTDTQYF. CDR3 bases: TGCGCCAGCAGCCTCGGTTCCTCCTTAAATTCTGGCACAGATACGCAGTATTTT.

This chain connects TRBV9 to TRBJ2-5; TRBD2 is a possible D gene (5 bases). Deletions cut 0 bases from V and 5 bases from J, with 11 bases between. This CDR3 region has 14 residues. Germline loops: CDR1 SGDLS, CDR2 YYNGEE. The CDR3 DNA follows: TGTGCCAGCAGCGTAGCCGGGCGGGTGGAGACCCAGTACTTC. Protein product: CASSVAGRVETQYF.

This clonotype was counted ten times or more. This chain uses TRBV27 with TRBJ2-3, with D uncertain. This CDR3 is 12 amino acids long. The germline gives CDR1 MNHEY, CDR2 SMNVEV (reference sequence). Trimming removed 6 bases from V and 2 bases from J, with 6 bases in between. The CDR3 is CASSSNTDTQYF. CDR3 coding DNA: TGTGCCAGCAGCTCTAACACAGATACGCAGTATTTT.

In this sample, this clonotype turned up once. The chain combines TRBV7-9 with TRBJ2-1; D possibly corresponds to TRBD1 (6 bases). Looked up from germline, CDR1 is SEHNR and CDR2 is FQNEAQ (reference sequence). The V end lost 5 bases, the J end lost 2 bases, and 13 bases lay between the germline ends. The CDR3 contains 15 residues. Here the CDR3 DNA reads TGTGCCAGCAGCCCCGGGACAATAACCTACAATGAGCAGTTCTTC. It yields the protein CASSPGTITYNEQFF.

The J gene is TRBJ2-7, the V gene TRBV12-3 or TRBV12-4; D not certain. The CDR3 runs to 15 residues. The ends were cut back, 4 bases at V and 3 bases at J, with 16 bases in the middle. The CDR3 region is CASSSGPATGYEQYF. In DNA, the CDR3 is TGTGCCAGCAGTTCAGGCCCTGCTACGGGCTACGAGCAGTACTTC.

The CDR3 is CASSLNRGEKLFF. The CDR3 bases are TGTGCCAGCAGTTTAAACAGGGGTGAAAAACTGTTTTTT. V gene TRBV12-3 or TRBV12-4 combines with J gene TRBJ1-4; TRBD1 matches 7 bases. This CDR3 is built from 13 residues. V shed 2 bases and J 7 bases; nucleotides not matched to a gene: 1.